This is a list of T cell receptor beta chains from one sample in a study of T cell repertoires in cytomegalovirus infection. TCRdb reanalysed the reads using MiXCR and keeps one entry per CDR3 protein. The top ten hold approximately 14% of the sample, which has 650,000 to 850,000 distinct CDR3 sequences, roughly 28% seen once. Their recognized antigens are unknown. The sample in question was cultured CD8+ T cells from PBMCs, obtained from culture after CMV antigen stimulation. The source is a human donor in good health (CMV status not recorded). Some clones in this sample may be carry-over from other donors' samples. CDR3s include the opening cysteine and the closing phenylalanine or tryptophan. D genes are given only for firm matches. Only part of the rows carry a size: once, few, many, or a class if the clone is expanded.

V: TRBV6-8; J: TRBJ2-1; size: few; length: 11; D: .; DNA: TGTGCCAGCAGGGTCAACAATGAGCAGTTCTTC; CDR3: CASRVNNEQFF
V: TRBV7-8; J: TRBJ1-2; size: many; length: 17; D: TRBD1; DNA: TGTGCCAGCAGCTTAGAAGCAGGGACAGGGTTTTACTATGGCTACACCTTC; CDR3: CASSLEAGTGFYYGYTF
V: TRBV6-1; J: TRBJ1-2; size: few; length: 14; D: .; DNA: TGTGCCAGCAGTCGACAGCCTCAATTCTATGGCTACACCTTC; CDR3: CASSRQPQFYGYTF
V: TRBV9; J: TRBJ1-1; size: .; length: 14; D: .; DNA: TGTGCCAGCAACCTCAGGGGTTCAAACACTGAAGCTTTCTTT; CDR3: CASNLRGSNTEAFF
V: TRBV5-1; J: TRBJ2-7; size: once; length: 16; D: .; DNA: TGCGCCAGCAGCGTGGGTAGGGACGAAGGACCCTACGAGCAGTACTTC; CDR3: CASSVGRDEGPYEQYF
V: TRBV19; J: TRBJ2-1; size: .; length: 15; D: .; DNA: TGTGCCAGTAGTATCGGGGGAGGGGGCGTGAATGAGCAGTTCTTC; CDR3: CASSIGGGGVNEQFF
V: TRBV19; J: TRBJ2-6; size: .; length: 15; D: .; DNA: TGTGCCAGTAGCGAAGGAGCGTCTGGGGCCAACGTCCTGACTTTC; CDR3: CASSEGASGANVLTF
V: TRBV20-1; J: TRBJ2-1; size: .; length: 16; D: TRBD1; DNA: TGCAGTGCGGATGGGACAGCATTTTACTCCTACAATGAGCAGTTCTTC; CDR3: CSADGTAFYSYNEQFF
V: TRBV4-3; J: TRBJ2-3; size: .; length: 16; D: .; DNA: TGCGCCAGCAGCCTCCGGATAGGGGCAGGAACAGATACGCAGTATTTT; CDR3: CASSLRIGAGTDTQYF
V: TRBV27; J: TRBJ2-7; size: few; length: 14; D: .; DNA: TGTGCCAGCAGTCTAGGACCCCACGGCTACGAGCAGTACTTC; CDR3: CASSLGPHGYEQYF
V: TRBV7-2; J: TRBJ2-5; size: .; length: 14; D: .; DNA: TGTGCCAGCAGCTTAAATCAGCGGCGGGAGACCCAGTACTTC; CDR3: CASSLNQRRETQYF
V: TRBV9; J: TRBJ2-1; size: few; length: 15; D: TRBD2; DNA: TGTGCCAGCAGCTCTCGGGGGGGCCGGGACAATGAGCAGTTCTTC; CDR3: CASSSRGGRDNEQFF
V: TRBV27; J: TRBJ1-2; size: few; length: 13; D: .; DNA: TGTGCCAGCAGTTTAGGCGCCAGCGATGGCTACACCTTC; CDR3: CASSLGASDGYTF
V: TRBV6-6; J: TRBJ2-2; size: once; length: 17; D: .; DNA: TGTGCCAGCAGTGGCCCGGGACACCGGGGCGACACCGGGGAGCTGTTTTTT; CDR3: CASSGPGHRGDTGELFF